This T cell receptor (beta chain) was captured by sequencing in a study of T cell responses to AZD1222 COVID-19 vaccine. Generated by immunoSEQ multiplex PCR, the TCRdb table keeps only in-frame clones and is missing some. The data contain approximately 100,000 clones, over 70% of them singletons. With V trimmed by 1 base and J by 6 bases, 9 bases remained unmatched. This CDR3 is 15 amino acids long. Germline lookup yields CDR1 SGHTA and CDR2 FQGNSA. This chain links TRBV7-2 with TRBJ2-7, with 7 bases that match TRBD2. The receptor comes from an adult in good health. The sample in question was peripheral blood, obtained on day 0 of AZD1222 vaccination. The CDR3 bases are TGTGCCAGCAGCTTAGAGGCCGGGAGGCTGCGCGAGCAGTACTTC. Translation gives CASSLEAGRLREQYF. Combining the CDR3 with reference TRBV7-2 and TRBJ2-7 gives the whole variable domain GAGVSQSPSNKVTEKGKDVELRCDPISGHTALYWYRQSLGQGLEFLIYFQGNSAPDKSGLPSDRFSAERTGGSVSTLTIQRTQQEDSAVYLCASSLEAGRLREQYFGPGTRLTVT.